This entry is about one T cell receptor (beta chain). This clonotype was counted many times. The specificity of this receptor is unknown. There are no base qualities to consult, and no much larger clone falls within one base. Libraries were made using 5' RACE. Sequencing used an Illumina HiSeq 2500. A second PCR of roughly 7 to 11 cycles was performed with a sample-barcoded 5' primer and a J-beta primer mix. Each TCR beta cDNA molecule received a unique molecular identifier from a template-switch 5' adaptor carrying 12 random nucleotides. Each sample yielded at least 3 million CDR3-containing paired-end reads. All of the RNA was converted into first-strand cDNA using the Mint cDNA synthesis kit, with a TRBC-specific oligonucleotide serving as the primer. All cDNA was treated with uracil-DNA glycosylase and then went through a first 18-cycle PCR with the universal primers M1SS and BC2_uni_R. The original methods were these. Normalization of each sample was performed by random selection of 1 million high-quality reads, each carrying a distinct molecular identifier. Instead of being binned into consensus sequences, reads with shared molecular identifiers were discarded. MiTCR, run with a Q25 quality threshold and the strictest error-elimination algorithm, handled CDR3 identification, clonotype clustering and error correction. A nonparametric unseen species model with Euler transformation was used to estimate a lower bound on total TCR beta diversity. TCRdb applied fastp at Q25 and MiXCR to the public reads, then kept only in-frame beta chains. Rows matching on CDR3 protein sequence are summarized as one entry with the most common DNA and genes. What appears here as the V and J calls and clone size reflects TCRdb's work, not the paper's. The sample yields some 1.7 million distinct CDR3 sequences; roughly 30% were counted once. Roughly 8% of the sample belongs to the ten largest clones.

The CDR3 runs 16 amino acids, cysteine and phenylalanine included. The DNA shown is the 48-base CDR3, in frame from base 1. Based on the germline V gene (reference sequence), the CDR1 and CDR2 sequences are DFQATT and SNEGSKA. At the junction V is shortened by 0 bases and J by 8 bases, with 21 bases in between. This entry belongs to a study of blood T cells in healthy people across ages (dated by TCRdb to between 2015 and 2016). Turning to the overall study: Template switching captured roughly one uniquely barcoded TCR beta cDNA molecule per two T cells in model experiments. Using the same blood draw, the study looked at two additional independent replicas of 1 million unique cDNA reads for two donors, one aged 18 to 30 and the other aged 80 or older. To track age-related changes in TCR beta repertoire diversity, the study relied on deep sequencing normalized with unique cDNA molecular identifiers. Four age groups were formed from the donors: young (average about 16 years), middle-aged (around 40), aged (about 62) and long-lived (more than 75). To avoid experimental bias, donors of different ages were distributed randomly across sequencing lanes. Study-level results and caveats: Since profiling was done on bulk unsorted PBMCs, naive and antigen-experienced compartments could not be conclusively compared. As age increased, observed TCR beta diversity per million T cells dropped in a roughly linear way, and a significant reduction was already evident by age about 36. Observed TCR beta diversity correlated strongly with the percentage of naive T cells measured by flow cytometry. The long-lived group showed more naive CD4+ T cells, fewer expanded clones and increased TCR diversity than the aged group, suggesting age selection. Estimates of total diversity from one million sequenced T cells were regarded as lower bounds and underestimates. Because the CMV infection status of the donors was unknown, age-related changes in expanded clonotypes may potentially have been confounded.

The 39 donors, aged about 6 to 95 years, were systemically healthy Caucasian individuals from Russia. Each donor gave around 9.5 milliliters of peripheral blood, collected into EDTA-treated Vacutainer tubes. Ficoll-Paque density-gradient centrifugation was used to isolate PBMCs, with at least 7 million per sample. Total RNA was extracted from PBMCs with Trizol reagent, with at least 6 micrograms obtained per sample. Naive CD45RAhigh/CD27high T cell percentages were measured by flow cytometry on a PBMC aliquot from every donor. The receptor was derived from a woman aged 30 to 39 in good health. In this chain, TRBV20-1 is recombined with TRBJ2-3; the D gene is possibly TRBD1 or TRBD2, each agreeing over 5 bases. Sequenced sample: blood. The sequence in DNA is TGCAGTGCTAGAGATGGAACCGGGACCCAGTGGGTTACGCAGTATTTT. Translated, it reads CSARDGTGTQWVTQYF.